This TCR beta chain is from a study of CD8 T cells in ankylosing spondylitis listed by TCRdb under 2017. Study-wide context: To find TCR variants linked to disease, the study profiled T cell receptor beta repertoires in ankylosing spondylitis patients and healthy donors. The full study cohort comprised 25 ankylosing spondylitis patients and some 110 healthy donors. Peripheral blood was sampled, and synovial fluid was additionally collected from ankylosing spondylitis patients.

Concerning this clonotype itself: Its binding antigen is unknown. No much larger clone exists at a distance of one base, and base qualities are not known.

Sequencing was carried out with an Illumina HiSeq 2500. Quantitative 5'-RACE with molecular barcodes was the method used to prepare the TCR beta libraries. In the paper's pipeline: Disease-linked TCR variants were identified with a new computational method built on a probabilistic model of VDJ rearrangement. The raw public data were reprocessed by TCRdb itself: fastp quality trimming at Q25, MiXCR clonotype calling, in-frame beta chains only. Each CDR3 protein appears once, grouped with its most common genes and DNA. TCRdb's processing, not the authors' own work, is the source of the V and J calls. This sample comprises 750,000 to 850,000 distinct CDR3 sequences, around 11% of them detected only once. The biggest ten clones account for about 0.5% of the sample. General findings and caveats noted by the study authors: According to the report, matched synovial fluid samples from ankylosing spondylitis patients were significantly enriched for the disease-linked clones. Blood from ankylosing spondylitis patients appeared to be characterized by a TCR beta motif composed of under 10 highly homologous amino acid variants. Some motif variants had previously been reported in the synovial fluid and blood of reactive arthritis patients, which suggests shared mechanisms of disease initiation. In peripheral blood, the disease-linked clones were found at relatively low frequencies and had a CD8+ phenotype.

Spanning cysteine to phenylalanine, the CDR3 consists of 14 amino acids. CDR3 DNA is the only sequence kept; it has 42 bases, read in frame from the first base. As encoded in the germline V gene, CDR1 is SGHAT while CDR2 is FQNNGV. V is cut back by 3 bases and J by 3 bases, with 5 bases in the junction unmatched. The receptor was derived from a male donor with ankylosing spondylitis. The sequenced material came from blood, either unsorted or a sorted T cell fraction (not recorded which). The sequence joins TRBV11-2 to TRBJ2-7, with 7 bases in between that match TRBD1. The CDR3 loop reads CASSFPGQIYEQYF. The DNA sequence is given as TGTGCCAGCAGCTTCCCGGGACAGATCTACGAGCAGTACTTC.